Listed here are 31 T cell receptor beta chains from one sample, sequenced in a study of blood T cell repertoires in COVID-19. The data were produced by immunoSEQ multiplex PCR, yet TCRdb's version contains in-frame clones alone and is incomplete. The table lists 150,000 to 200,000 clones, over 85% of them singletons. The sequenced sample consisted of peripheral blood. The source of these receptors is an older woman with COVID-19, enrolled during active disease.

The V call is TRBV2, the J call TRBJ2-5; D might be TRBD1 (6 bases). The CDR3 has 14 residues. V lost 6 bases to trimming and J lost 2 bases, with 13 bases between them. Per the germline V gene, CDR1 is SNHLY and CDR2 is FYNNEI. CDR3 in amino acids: CASREDSPQETQYF. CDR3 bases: TGTGCCAGCAGGGAGGACAGCCCTCAAGAGACCCAGTACTTC.

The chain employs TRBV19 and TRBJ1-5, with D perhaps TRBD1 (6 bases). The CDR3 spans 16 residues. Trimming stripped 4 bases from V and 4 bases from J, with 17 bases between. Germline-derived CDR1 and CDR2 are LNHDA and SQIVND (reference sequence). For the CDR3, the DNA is TGTGCCAGTAGTACCTCAGGGACACTTGTAAATCAGCCCCAGCATTTT. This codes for CASSTSGTLVNQPQHF.

Here the CDR3 DNA reads TGTGCCAGCAGCTTGGGGGCTGGCAATCAGCCCCAGCATTTT. It is translated as CASSLGAGNQPQHF. V gene TRBV5-6 combines with J gene TRBJ1-5; D unresolved. CDR3 length: 14 residues. The germline V and J ends were trimmed by 0 bases and 2 bases, with 6 bases remaining between them. The germline gives CDR1 SGHDT, CDR2 YYEEEE.

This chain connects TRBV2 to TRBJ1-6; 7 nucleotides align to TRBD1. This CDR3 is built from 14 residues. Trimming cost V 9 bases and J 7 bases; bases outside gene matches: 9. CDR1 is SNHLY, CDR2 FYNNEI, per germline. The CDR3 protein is CARGGTVENSPLHF. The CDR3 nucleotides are TGTGCCAGAGGAGGGACAGTCGAGAATTCACCCCTCCACTTT.

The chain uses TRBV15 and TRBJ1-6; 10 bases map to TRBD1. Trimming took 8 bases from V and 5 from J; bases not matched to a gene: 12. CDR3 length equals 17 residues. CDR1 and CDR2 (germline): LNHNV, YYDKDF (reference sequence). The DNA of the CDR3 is TGTGCCACCGGGGGAACTCGACAGGGGGCAAATAATTCACCCCTCCACTTT. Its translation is CATGGTRQGANNSPLHF.

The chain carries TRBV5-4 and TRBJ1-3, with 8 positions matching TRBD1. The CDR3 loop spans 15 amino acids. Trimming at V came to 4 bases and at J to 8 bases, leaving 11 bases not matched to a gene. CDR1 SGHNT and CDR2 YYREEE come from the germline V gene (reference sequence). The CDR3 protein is CASSHQGAIMDTIYF. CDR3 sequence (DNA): TGTGCCAGCAGCCATCAGGGGGCAATCATGGACACCATATATTTT.

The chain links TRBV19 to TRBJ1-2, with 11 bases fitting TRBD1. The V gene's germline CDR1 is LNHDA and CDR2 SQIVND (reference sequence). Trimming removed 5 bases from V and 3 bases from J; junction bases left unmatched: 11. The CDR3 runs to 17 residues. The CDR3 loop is CASSLTGTGGLDYGYTF. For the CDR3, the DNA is TGTGCCAGTAGTTTGACCGGGACAGGGGGATTGGACTATGGCTACACCTTC.

The CDR3 DNA follows: TGTGCCAGTAGTAGCGGGGGCCAACCTAATGAGCAGTTCTTC. Residues: CASSSGGQPNEQFF. This chain joins TRBV19 and TRBJ2-1, with D possibly matching TRBD2 (7 bases). Trimming took off 4 bases at V and 7 bases at J, with 14 bases between the two ends. Per the germline V gene, CDR1 is LNHDA and CDR2 is SQIVND (reference sequence). This CDR3 spans 14 amino acids. Combining the CDR3 with reference TRBV19 and TRBJ2-1 gives the whole variable domain DGGITQSPKYLFRKEGQNVTLSCEQNLNHDAMYWYRQDPGQGLRLIYYSQIVNDFQKGDIAEGYSVSREKKESFPLTVTSAQKNPTAFYLCASSSGGQPNEQFFGPGTRLTVL.

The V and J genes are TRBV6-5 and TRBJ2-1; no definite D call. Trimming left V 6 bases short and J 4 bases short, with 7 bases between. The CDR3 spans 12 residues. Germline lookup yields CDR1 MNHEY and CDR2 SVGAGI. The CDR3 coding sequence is TGTGCCAGCAGATCTTCTTACAATGAGCAGTTCTTC. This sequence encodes CASRSSYNEQFF.

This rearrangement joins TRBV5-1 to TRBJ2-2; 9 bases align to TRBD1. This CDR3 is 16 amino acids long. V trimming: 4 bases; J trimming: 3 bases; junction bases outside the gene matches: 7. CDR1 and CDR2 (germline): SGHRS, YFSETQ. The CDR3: CASSGSTGGHTGELFF. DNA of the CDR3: TGCGCCAGCAGCGGATCGACAGGGGGGCACACCGGGGAGCTGTTTTTT. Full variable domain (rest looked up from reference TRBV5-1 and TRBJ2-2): KAGVTQTPRYLIKTRGQQVTLSCSPISGHRSVSWYQQTPGQGLQFLFEYFSETQRNKGNFPGRFSGRQFSNSRSEMNVSTLELGDSALYLCASSGSTGGHTGELFFGEGSRLTVL.

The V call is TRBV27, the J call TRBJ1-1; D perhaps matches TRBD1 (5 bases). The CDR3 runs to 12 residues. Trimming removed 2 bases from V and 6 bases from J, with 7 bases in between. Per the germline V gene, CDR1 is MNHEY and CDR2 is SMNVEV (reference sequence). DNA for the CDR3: TGTGCCAGCAGTTTAAGGGGATCTGAAGCTTTCTTT. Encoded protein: CASSLRGSEAFF.

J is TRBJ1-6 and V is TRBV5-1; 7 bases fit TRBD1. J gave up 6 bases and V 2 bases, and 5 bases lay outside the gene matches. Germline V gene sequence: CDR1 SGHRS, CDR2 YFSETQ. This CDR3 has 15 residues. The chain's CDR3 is CASSLSGQTNSPLHF. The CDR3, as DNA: TGCGCCAGCAGCTTATCGGGACAGACTAATTCACCCCTCCACTTT.

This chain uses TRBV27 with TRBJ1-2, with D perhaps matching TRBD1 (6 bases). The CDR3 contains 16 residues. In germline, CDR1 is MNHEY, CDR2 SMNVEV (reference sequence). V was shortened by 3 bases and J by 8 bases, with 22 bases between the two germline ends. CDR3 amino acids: CASSLTIAGAVGGYTF. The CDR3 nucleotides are TGTGCCAGCAGTTTGACCATAGCGGGGGCTGTGGGAGGCTACACCTTC.

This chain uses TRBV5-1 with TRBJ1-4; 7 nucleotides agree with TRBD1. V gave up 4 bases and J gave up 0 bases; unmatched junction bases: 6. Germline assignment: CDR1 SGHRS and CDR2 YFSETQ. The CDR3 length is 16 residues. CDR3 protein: CASSPGTVTTNEKLFF. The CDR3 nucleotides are TGCGCCAGCAGCCCCGGGACAGTCACAACTAATGAAAAACTGTTTTTT.

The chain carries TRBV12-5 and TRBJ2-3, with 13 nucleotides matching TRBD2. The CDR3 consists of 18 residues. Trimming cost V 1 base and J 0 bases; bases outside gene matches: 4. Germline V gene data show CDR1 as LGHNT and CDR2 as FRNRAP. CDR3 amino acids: CASGLGLAGGSSTDTQYF. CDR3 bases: TGTGCTAGTGGTTTGGGACTAGCGGGGGGTTCAAGCACAGATACGCAGTATTTT. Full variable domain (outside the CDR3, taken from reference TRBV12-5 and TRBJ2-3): DARVTQTPRHKVTEMGQEVTMRCQPILGHNTVFWYRQTMMQGLELLAYFRNRAPLDDSGMPKDRFSAEMPDATLATLKIQPSEPRDSAVYFCASGLGLAGGSSTDTQYFGPGTRLTVL.

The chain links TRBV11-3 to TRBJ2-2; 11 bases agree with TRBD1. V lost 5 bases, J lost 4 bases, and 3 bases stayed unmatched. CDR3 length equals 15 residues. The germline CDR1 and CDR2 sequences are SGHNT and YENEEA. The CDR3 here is CASSKGQGATGELFF. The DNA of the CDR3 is TGTGCCAGCAGCAAAGGACAGGGGGCCACCGGGGAGCTGTTTTTT.

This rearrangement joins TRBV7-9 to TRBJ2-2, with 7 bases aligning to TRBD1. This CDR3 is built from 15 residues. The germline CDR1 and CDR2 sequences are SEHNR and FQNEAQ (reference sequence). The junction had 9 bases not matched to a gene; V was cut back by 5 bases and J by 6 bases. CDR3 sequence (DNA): TGTGCCAGCAGCCCCTATCTCACAGGGGCCGGGGAGCTGTTTTTT. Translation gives CASSPYLTGAGELFF.

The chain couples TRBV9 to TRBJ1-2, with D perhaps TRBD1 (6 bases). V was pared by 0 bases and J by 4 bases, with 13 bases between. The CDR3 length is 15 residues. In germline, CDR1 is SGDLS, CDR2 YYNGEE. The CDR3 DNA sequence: TGTGCCAGCAGCGTAGAGAGAACAGGGATCTATGGCTACACCTTC. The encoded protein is CASSVERTGIYGYTF. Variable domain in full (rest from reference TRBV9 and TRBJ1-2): DSGVTQTPKHLITATGQRVTLRCSPRSGDLSVYWYQQSLDQGLQFLIQYYNGEERAKGNILERFSAQQFPDLHSELNLSSLELGDSALYFCASSVERTGIYGYTFGSGTRLTVV.

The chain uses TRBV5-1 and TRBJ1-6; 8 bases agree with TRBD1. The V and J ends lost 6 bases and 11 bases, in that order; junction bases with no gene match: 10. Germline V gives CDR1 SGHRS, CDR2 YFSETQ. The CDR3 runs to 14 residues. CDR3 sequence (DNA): TGCGCCAGCAAAAATGGACAGGGTGAGGCACCCCTCCACTTT. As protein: CASKNGQGEAPLHF.

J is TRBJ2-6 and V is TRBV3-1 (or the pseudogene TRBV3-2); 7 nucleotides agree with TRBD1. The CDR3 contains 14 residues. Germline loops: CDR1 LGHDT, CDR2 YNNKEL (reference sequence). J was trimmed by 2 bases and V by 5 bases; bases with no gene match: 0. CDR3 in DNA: TGTGCCAGCAGCGGGACAGCTGGGGCCAACGTCCTGACTTTC. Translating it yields CASSGTAGANVLTF.

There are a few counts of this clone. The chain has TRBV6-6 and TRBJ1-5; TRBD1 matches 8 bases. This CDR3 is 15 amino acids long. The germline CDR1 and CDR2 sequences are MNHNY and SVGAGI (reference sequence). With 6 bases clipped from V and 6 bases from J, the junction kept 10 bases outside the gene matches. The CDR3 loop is CASSVTGVGGQPQHF. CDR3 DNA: TGTGCCAGCAGCGTGACAGGGGTGGGAGGTCAGCCCCAGCATTTT.

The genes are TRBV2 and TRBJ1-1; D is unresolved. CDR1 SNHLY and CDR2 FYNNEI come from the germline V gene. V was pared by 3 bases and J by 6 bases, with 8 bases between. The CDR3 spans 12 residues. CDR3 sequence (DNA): TGTGCCAGCAGTGATTTGAGCCCTGAAGCTTTCTTT. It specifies CASSDLSPEAFF.

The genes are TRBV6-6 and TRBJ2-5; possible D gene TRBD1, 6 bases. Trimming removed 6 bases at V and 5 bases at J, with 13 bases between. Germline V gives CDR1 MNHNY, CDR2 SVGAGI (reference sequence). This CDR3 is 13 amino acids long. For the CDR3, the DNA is TGTGCCAGCAGAACAGGGATGGTTGAGACCCAGTACTTC. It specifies CASRTGMVETQYF.

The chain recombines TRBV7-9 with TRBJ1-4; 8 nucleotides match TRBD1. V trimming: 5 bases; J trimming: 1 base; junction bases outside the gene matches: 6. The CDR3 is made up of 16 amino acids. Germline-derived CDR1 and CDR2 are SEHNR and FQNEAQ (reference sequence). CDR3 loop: CASSELTGVTNEKLFF. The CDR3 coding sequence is TGTGCCAGCAGCGAGCTGACAGGGGTAACTAATGAAAAACTGTTTTTT.

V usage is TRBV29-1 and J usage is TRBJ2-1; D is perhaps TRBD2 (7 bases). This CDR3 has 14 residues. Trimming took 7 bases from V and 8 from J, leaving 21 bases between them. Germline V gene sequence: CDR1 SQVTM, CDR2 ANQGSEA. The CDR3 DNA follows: TGCAGCGCCCCCGGGGGGCTGGATTGGGATGAGCAGTTCTTC. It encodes CSAPGGLDWDEQFF.

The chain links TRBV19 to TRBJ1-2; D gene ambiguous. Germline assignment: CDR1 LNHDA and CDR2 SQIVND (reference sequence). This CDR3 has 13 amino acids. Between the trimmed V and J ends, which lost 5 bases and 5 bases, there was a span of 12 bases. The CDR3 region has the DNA TGTGCCAGTAGTCCAGACGGAGAGTATGGCTACACCTTC. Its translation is CASSPDGEYGYTF.

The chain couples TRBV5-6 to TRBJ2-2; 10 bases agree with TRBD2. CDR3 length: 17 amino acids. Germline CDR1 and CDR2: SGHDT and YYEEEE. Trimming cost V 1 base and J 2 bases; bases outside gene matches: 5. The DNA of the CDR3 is TGTGCCAGCAGCTTGACTAGCGGGGACCTAAACACCGGGGAGCTGTTTTTT. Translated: CASSLTSGDLNTGELFF.

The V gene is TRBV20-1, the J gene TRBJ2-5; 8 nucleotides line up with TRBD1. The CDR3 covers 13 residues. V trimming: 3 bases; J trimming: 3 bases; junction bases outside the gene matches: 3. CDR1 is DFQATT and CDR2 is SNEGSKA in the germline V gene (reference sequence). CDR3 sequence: CSASPGGEETQYF. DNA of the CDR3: TGCAGTGCTAGTCCAGGGGGCGAAGAGACCCAGTACTTC.

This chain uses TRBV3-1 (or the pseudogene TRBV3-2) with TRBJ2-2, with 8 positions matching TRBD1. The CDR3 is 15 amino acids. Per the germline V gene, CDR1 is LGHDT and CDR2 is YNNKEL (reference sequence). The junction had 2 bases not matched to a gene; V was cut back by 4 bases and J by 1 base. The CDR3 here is CASSPGTGNTGELFF. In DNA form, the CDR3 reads TGTGCCAGCAGCCCTGGGACAGGGAACACCGGGGAGCTGTTTTTT.

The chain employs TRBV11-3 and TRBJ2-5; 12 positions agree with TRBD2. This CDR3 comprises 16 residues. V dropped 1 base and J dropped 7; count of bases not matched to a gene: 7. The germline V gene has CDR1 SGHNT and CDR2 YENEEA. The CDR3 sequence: CASSLGLAGGPGTQYF. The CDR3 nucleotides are TGTGCCAGCAGCTTAGGCCTAGCGGGGGGGCCGGGGACCCAGTACTTC. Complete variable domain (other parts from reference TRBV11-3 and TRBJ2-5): EAGVVQSPRYKIIEKKQPVAFWCNPISGHNTLYWYLQNLGQGPELLIRYENEEAVDDSQLPKDRFSAERLKGVDSTLKIQPAELGDSAVYLCASSLGLAGGPGTQYFGPGTRLLVL.

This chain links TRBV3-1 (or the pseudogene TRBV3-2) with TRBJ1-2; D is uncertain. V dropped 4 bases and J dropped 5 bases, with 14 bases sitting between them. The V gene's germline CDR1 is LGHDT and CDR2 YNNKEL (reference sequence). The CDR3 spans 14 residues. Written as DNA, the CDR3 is TGTGCCAGCAGCCCGGGTCATGTCGCGTATGGCTACACCTTC. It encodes CASSPGHVAYGYTF.